These T cell receptor beta chains were read from a single sample in a study of blood T cell repertoires in COVID-19. Clones were read by immunoSEQ multiplex PCR, and TCRdb kept only the in-frame ones, dropping some. The sample lists about 440,000 clones, approximately 89% occurring once. Sequencing was carried out using peripheral blood. Receptor source: a woman aged 45-65 years with COVID-19, enrolled during active disease. CDR3s include the opening cysteine and the closing phenylalanine or tryptophan. The D gene is left open where the match is weak. Size is stated for part of the rows, as once, few or many counts, or as a class when the clone is expanded.

D gene: -; clone size: -; J gene: TRBJ1-5; V gene: TRBV28; CDR3 protein: CATGNQPQHF; CDR3 DNA: TGTGCCACAGGGAATCAGCCCCAGCATTTT
D gene: TRBD1; clone size: -; J gene: TRBJ1-1; V gene: TRBV2; CDR3 protein: CASSRRQGTDTEAFF; CDR3 DNA: TGTGCCAGCAGCCGGAGACAGGGGACGGACACTGAAGCTTTCTTT
D gene: -; clone size: -; J gene: TRBJ1-3; V gene: TRBV9; CDR3 protein: CASSVQYSGNTIYF; CDR3 DNA: TGTGCCAGCAGCGTGCAGTACTCTGGAAACACCATATATTTT
D gene: TRBD1; clone size: -; J gene: TRBJ2-1; V gene: TRBV27; CDR3 protein: CASSLQGAYNEQFF; CDR3 DNA: TGTGCCAGCAGTTTACAGGGGGCGTACAATGAGCAGTTCTTC
D gene: -; clone size: -; J gene: TRBJ1-4; V gene: TRBV28; CDR3 protein: CASSPPRGKLFF; CDR3 DNA: TGTGCCAGCAGCCCCCCCAGGGGAAAACTGTTTTTT
D gene: -; clone size: -; J gene: TRBJ2-5; V gene: TRBV29-1; CDR3 protein: CSVEEGSNHRVVQETQYF; CDR3 DNA: TGCAGCGTTGAAGAGGGGTCAAATCACAGGGTAGTACAAGAGACCCAGTACTTC
D gene: -; clone size: -; J gene: TRBJ2-5; V gene: TRBV10-3; CDR3 protein: CAISDPISGLETQYF; CDR3 DNA: TGTGCCATCAGTGACCCTATTAGCGGCCTAGAGACCCAGTACTTC
D gene: -; clone size: -; J gene: TRBJ2-7; V gene: TRBV24-1; CDR3 protein: CATSDGGRTALSYEQYF; CDR3 DNA: TGTGCCACCAGTGATGGGGGCAGGACCGCCCTCTCCTACGAGCAGTACTTC
D gene: TRBD2; clone size: -; J gene: TRBJ2-3; V gene: TRBV24-1; CDR3 protein: CATSAPGGSDPAPDTQYF; CDR3 DNA: TGTGCCACCAGTGCCCCGGGGGGGTCCGACCCCGCGCCAGATACGCAGTATTTT
D gene: -; clone size: -; J gene: TRBJ1-1; V gene: TRBV11-1; CDR3 protein: CASTPNRANTEAFF; CDR3 DNA: TGTGCCAGCACCCCAAACAGGGCGAACACTGAAGCTTTCTTT
D gene: -; clone size: -; J gene: TRBJ1-3; V gene: TRBV6-1; CDR3 protein: CASSELEGIAGNTIYF; CDR3 DNA: TGTGCCAGCAGTGAACTGGAGGGGATAGCCGGAAACACCATATATTTT
D gene: -; clone size: -; J gene: TRBJ1-4; V gene: TRBV5-1; CDR3 protein: CASSLVQGNEKLFF; CDR3 DNA: TGCGCCAGCAGCTTGGTGCAGGGTAATGAAAAACTGTTTTTT
D gene: -; clone size: -; J gene: TRBJ1-2; V gene: TRBV14; CDR3 protein: CASSQEGLWGRGEGYTF; CDR3 DNA: TGTGCCAGCAGCCAAGAAGGGCTATGGGGCAGGGGAGAAGGCTACACCTTC
D gene: -; clone size: -; J gene: TRBJ1-4; V gene: TRBV2; CDR3 protein: CASRAGENEKLFF; CDR3 DNA: TGTGCCAGCAGGGCCGGAGAGAATGAAAAACTGTTTTTT
D gene: -; clone size: once; J gene: TRBJ1-4; V gene: TRBV4-2; CDR3 protein: CASSQVGVSAPNEKLFF; CDR3 DNA: TGTGCCAGCAGCCAAGTGGGCGTGTCGGCGCCTAATGAAAAACTGTTTTTT
D gene: TRBD1; clone size: -; J gene: TRBJ1-2; V gene: TRBV3-1/TRBV3-2; CDR3 protein: CASSQDSGDSGYTF; CDR3 DNA: TGTGCCAGCAGCCAAGATTCAGGGGACAGTGGCTACACCTTC
D gene: -; clone size: -; J gene: TRBJ1-2; V gene: TRBV30; CDR3 protein: CAWSVRRRGYTF; CDR3 DNA: TGTGCCTGGAGTGTACGGCGGCGCGGCTACACCTTC
D gene: -; clone size: -; J gene: TRBJ1-3; V gene: TRBV18; CDR3 protein: CASSPGRVTGNTIYF; CDR3 DNA: TGTGCCAGCTCACCAGGCAGGGTTACTGGAAACACCATATATTTT
D gene: -; clone size: -; J gene: TRBJ2-7; V gene: TRBV27; CDR3 protein: CASSLFGQTTYEQYF; CDR3 DNA: TGTGCCAGCAGTCTATTTGGACAGACAACCTACGAGCAGTACTTC
D gene: TRBD1; clone size: -; J gene: TRBJ1-1; V gene: TRBV4-1; CDR3 protein: CASSHRVVTGSREAFF; CDR3 DNA: TGCGCCAGCAGCCACCGCGTAGTGACAGGGAGTCGGGAAGCTTTCTTT
D gene: TRBD1; clone size: -; J gene: TRBJ1-5; V gene: TRBV5-1; CDR3 protein: CASSLGRGQPFNQPQHF; CDR3 DNA: TGCGCCAGCAGCTTGGGGCGGGGACAGCCTTTTAATCAGCCCCAGCATTTT
D gene: TRBD1; clone size: once; J gene: TRBJ1-2; V gene: TRBV7-2; CDR3 protein: CASSPLGTGNGYTF; CDR3 DNA: TGTGCCAGCAGCCCTCTAGGGACAGGGAATGGCTACACCTTC
D gene: TRBD1; clone size: -; J gene: TRBJ2-3; V gene: TRBV9; CDR3 protein: CASSVATGFGDTQYF; CDR3 DNA: TGTGCCAGCAGCGTAGCGACAGGGTTTGGGGATACGCAGTATTTT
D gene: -; clone size: -; J gene: TRBJ1-2; V gene: TRBV13; CDR3 protein: CASSFRAGFGGYTF; CDR3 DNA: TGTGCCAGCAGCTTCCGAGCAGGATTCGGTGGCTACACCTTC
D gene: -; clone size: -; J gene: TRBJ2-2; V gene: TRBV21-1; CDR3 protein: CASSKSRRGGRELFF; CDR3 DNA: TGTGCCAGCAGCAAATCGAGGCGGGGGGGCCGGGAGCTGTTTTTT
D gene: TRBD1; clone size: -; J gene: TRBJ2-7; V gene: TRBV7-9; CDR3 protein: CASSQDRGNEQYF; CDR3 DNA: TGTGCCAGCAGCCAGGACAGGGGTAACGAGCAGTACTTC
D gene: TRBD1; clone size: -; J gene: TRBJ1-2; V gene: TRBV5-1; CDR3 protein: CASSGGTGLYGYTF; CDR3 DNA: TGCGCCAGCAGCGGCGGGACAGGCTTATATGGCTACACCTTC
D gene: -; clone size: -; J gene: TRBJ2-3; V gene: TRBV9; CDR3 protein: CASSVAIDTQYF; CDR3 DNA: TGTGCCAGCAGCGTCGCGATAGATACGCAGTATTTT
D gene: -; clone size: -; J gene: TRBJ2-5; V gene: TRBV9; CDR3 protein: CARSKETQYF; CDR3 DNA: TGTGCCAGGTCAAAAGAGACCCAGTACTTC
D gene: TRBD1; clone size: -; J gene: TRBJ1-3; V gene: TRBV7-8; CDR3 protein: CASSTAGGSGNTIYF; CDR3 DNA: TGTGCCAGCAGCACCGCAGGGGGCTCTGGAAACACCATATATTTT
D gene: -; clone size: once; J gene: TRBJ1-6; V gene: TRBV19; CDR3 protein: CASSVTSTDNSPLHF; CDR3 DNA: TGTGCCAGTAGCGTTACGAGTACAGACAATTCACCCCTCCACTTT
D gene: -; clone size: -; J gene: TRBJ1-4; V gene: TRBV4-1; CDR3 protein: CASSQDAPKLFF; CDR3 DNA: TGCGCCAGCAGCCAAGATGCGCCGAAACTGTTTTTT
D gene: -; clone size: -; J gene: TRBJ2-5; V gene: TRBV30; CDR3 protein: CAWSAGQTQYF; CDR3 DNA: TGTGCCTGGAGTGCAGGTCAGACCCAGTACTTC
D gene: TRBD1; clone size: -; J gene: TRBJ2-1; V gene: TRBV7-7; CDR3 protein: CASSLLGTGGSDEQFF; CDR3 DNA: TGTGCCAGCAGCTTATTAGGGACAGGGGGCTCGGATGAGCAGTTCTTC
D gene: -; clone size: -; J gene: TRBJ2-3; V gene: TRBV12-5; CDR3 protein: CASGSPGQGSPIGNTDTQYF; CDR3 DNA: TGTGCTAGTGGTTCCCCGGGACAAGGGTCCCCGATTGGTAATACAGATACGCAGTATTTT
D gene: -; clone size: -; J gene: TRBJ2-3; V gene: TRBV11-2; CDR3 protein: CASTHRGRGGDTQYF; CDR3 DNA: TGTGCCAGCACCCACAGGGGCAGGGGAGGTGATACGCAGTATTTT
D gene: TRBD1; clone size: -; J gene: TRBJ1-2; V gene: TRBV9; CDR3 protein: CASSLQTGNYGYTF; CDR3 DNA: TGTGCCAGCAGCCTTCAGACAGGGAACTATGGCTACACCTTC
D gene: -; clone size: -; J gene: TRBJ1-2; V gene: TRBV6-2/TRBV6-3; CDR3 protein: CASRPTGGRGFYGYTF; CDR3 DNA: TGTGCCAGCAGGCCTACGGGAGGCAGGGGATTCTATGGCTACACCTTC
D gene: -; clone size: -; J gene: TRBJ1-2; V gene: TRBV5-5; CDR3 protein: CASSRAGANYGYTF; CDR3 DNA: TGTGCCAGCAGCAGGGCAGGGGCAAACTATGGCTACACCTTC
D gene: TRBD1; clone size: -; J gene: TRBJ1-1; V gene: TRBV25-1; CDR3 protein: CASSDRDRPNTEAFF; CDR3 DNA: TGTGCCAGCAGTGATCGGGACAGACCGAACACTGAAGCTTTCTTT
D gene: TRBD1; clone size: once; J gene: TRBJ1-2; V gene: TRBV4-1; CDR3 protein: CASSQADREGSYTF; CDR3 DNA: TGCGCCAGCAGCCAAGCCGACAGGGAAGGATCCTACACCTTC
D gene: TRBD1; clone size: -; J gene: TRBJ1-5; V gene: TRBV4-1; CDR3 protein: CASSQGDRDNQPQHF; CDR3 DNA: TGCGCCAGCAGCCAGGGGGACAGGGACAATCAGCCCCAGCATTTT
D gene: -; clone size: few; J gene: TRBJ1-2; V gene: TRBV19; CDR3 protein: CASNPSWADGYTF; CDR3 DNA: TGTGCCAGTAACCCGAGCTGGGCAGATGGCTACACCTTC
D gene: -; clone size: -; J gene: TRBJ2-3; V gene: TRBV5-4; CDR3 protein: CASSLGGVKTDTQYF; CDR3 DNA: TGTGCCAGCAGCTTGGGCGGGGTCAAAACAGATACGCAGTATTTT